This TCR beta chain appears in the sequencing data of a study of T cells in Graves' hyperthyroidism and ophthalmopathy. Germline V lookup: CDR1 LGHNA, CDR2 YSLEER. The V segment lost 1 base and the J segment 8 bases; nucleotides outside the gene matches: 7. The CDR3 contains 17 residues. Amplification yielded TCR beta CDR3 regions, with RNA transcripts as the source. HTBI primers were the set used in a first-round RT-PCR of the TCR CDR3. TCRdb used MiXCR to reprocess the multiplex PCR reads, holding one entry per CDR3 protein. The repertoire has around 600,000 distinct CDR3 sequences, approximately 14% of them found once; the top ten carry about an eighth. This clonotype was seen more than once but under ten times. As yet, its antigen is unknown. Findings of the study overall: Ophthalmopathy and stable hyperthyroidism were separated by a 13 V-J model.

The study left out patients who had uncontrolled infection, other autoimmune disease, pregnancy or lactation. Based on clinical symptoms, serum thyroxine and TRAb, thyroid ultrasound and orbital computed tomography, diagnoses were reached. Specimen: blood. The chain joins TRBV4-3 to TRBJ2-1, with TRBD2 matching over 14 bases. The sequence was obtained from a woman aged 45-59 years with Graves' ophthalmopathy. CDR3 amino acids: CASSQGGTSGRVYEQFF. The CDR3 DNA follows: TGCGCCAGCAGCCAAGGGGGGACTAGCGGGAGAGTCTATGAGCAGTTCTTC.